This T cell receptor beta chain was observed in a study of blood T cell repertoires in COVID-19. Study as a whole: COVID-19 samples from acute and convalescent phases originated in the United States, Italy and Spain.

In the authors' methods: Amplification from reference gene primers served as the basis for estimated nucleated cell counts. TCRdb keeps only in-frame clones here, not all; method: immunoSEQ multiplex PCR. V and J calls and clone size follow that table, whereas D and trimming were derived from the DNA. The sample shows over 200,000 clones, about nine tenths of them seen only once. The CDR3 contains 13 residues. Germline assignment: CDR1 LNHDA and CDR2 SQIVND (reference sequence). V was pared by 5 bases and J by 8 bases, with 15 bases between. The rearrangement joins TRBV19 to TRBJ1-1; D is undetermined. This TCR was recovered from a man aged 25-45 years who had recovered from COVID-19. Sample: peripheral blood. CDR3 bases: TGTGCCAGTAGTTTACGGGGAAACATCGAAGCTTTCTTT. It yields the protein CASSLRGNIEAFF.